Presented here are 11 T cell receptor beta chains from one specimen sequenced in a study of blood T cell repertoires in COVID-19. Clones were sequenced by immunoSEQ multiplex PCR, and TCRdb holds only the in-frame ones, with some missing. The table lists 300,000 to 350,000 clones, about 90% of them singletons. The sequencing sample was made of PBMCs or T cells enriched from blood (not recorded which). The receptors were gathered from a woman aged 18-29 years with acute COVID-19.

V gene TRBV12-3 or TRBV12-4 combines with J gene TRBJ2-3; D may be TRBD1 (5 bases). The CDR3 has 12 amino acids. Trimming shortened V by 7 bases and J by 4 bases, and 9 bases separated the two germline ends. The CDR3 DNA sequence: TGTGCCAGCAACCTAGGGGCAGATACGCAGTATTTT. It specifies CASNLGADTQYF.

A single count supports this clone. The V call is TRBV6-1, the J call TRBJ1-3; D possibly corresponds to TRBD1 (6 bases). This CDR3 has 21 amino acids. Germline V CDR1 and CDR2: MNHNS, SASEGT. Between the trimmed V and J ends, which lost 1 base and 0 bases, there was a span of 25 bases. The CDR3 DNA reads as TGTGCCAGCAGTGAAGAAATGGGGGGGACAAGCCACCTATCCTCTGGAAACACCATATATTTT. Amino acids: CASSEEMGGTSHLSSGNTIYF.

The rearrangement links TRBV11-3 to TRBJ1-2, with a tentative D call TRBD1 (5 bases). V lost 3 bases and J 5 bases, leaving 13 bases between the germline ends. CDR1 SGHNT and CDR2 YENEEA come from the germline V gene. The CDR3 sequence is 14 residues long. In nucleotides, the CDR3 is TGTGCCAGCAGCTTCGGGGGAACCCCTTATGGCTACACCTTC. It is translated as CASSFGGTPYGYTF.

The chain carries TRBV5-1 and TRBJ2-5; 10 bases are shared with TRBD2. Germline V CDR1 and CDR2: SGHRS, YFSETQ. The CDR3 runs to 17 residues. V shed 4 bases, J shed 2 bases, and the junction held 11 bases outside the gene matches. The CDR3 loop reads CASSQSGRALRQETQYF. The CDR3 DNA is TGCGCCAGCAGCCAAAGCGGGAGGGCCTTGAGGCAAGAGACCCAGTACTTC. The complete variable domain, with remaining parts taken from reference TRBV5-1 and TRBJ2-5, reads KAGVTQTPRYLIKTRGQQVTLSCSPISGHRSVSWYQQTPGQGLQFLFEYFSETQRNKGNFPGRFSGRQFSNSRSEMNVSTLELGDSALYLCASSQSGRALRQETQYFGPGTRLLVL.

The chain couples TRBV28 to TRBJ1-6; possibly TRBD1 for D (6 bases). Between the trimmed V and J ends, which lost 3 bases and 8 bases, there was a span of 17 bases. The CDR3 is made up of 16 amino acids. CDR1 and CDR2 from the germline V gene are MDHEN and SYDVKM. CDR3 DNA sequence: TGTGCCAGCAGTTTTCTTCAGGGGTATACTGATTCACCCCTCCACTTT. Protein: CASSFLQGYTDSPLHF.

The CDR3 region is CASSPLAEGNEQYF. The CDR3 nucleotides read TGTGCCAGCTCACCATTAGCGGAGGGGAACGAGCAGTACTTC. The chain is built from TRBV18 and TRBJ2-7; D is perhaps TRBD2 (6 bases). The CDR3 is 14 amino acids. Trimming took 2 bases from V and 5 from J, leaving 13 bases between them. Germline loops: CDR1 KGHSH, CDR2 LQKENI.

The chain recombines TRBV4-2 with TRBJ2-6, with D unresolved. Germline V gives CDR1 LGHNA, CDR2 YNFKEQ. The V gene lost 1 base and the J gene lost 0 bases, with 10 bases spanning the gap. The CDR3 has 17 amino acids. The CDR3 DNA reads TGTGCCAGCAGCCAAGTTGTCACCGGCTCTGGGGCCAACGTCCTGACTTTC. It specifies CASSQVVTGSGANVLTF.

The CDR3 sequence is CASSLGERLEQYF. The DNA for the CDR3 is TGCGCCAGCAGCTTGGGTGAGCGACTAGAGCAGTACTTC. The genes are TRBV5-1 and TRBJ2-7; tentatively, D is TRBD2 (5 bases). Looked up from germline, CDR1 is SGHRS and CDR2 is YFSETQ. Trimming shortened V by 0 bases and J by 7 bases, and 11 bases separated the two germline ends. This CDR3 is built from 13 residues.

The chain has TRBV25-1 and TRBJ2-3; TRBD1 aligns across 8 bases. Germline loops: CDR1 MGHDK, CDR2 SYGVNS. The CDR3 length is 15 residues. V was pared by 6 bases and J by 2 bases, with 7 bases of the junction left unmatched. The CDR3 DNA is TGTGCCAGCAGCCTCCGGGACAGGTTCACAGATACGCAGTATTTT. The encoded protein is CASSLRDRFTDTQYF. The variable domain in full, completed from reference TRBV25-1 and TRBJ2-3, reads EADIYQTPRYLVIGTGKKITLECSQTMGHDKMYWYQQDPGMELHLIHYSYGVNSTEKGDLSSESTVSRIRTEHFPLTLESARPSHTSQYLCASSLRDRFTDTQYFGPGTRLTVL.

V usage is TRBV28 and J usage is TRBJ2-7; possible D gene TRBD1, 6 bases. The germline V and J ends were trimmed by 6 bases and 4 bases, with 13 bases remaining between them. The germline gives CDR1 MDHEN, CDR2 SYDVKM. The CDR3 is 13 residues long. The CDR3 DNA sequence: TGTGCCAGCAGCTCCGGACAGAGATACGAGCAGTACTTC. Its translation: CASSSGQRYEQYF.

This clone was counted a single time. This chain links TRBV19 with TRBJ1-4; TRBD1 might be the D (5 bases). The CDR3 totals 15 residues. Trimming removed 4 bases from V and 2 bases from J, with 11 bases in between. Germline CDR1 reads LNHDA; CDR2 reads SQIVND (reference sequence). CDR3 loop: CASSTYRTTNEKLFF. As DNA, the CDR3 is TGTGCCAGTAGTACCTACAGGACGACTAATGAAAAACTGTTTTTT.